This T cell receptor beta chain was recovered during a study of T cell responses to AZD1222 COVID-19 vaccine. CDR3 length equals 19 residues. The V and J ends lost 4 bases and 4 bases, in that order; junction bases with no gene match: 20. Germline CDR1 and CDR2: SEHNR and FQNEAQ (reference sequence). Points from the study as a whole: Spike-specific TCR depth and breadth grew after two AZD1222 doses. Baseline seropositives among AZD1222 recipients totaled only five to seven.

Some clones are missing from TCRdb's copy, which holds only in-frame ones; the method was immunoSEQ multiplex PCR. The table has about 39,000 clones, over 75% seen once; the top ten hold approximately 26%. As regards this clone: What it recognizes is unknown.

The source is an adult who received the MenACWY meningococcal vaccine as a control. The starting material was peripheral blood, obtained 28 days after the second dose of the MenACWY control vaccine. The J gene is TRBJ2-7, the V gene TRBV7-9, with 9 bases matching TRBD2. In nucleotides, the CDR3 is TGTGCCAGCAGCTCATCCCCAAGTCCAAGCGGGAGGTCTAAATACGAGCAGTACTTC. It codes for CASSSSPSPSGRSKYEQYF. Full variable domain (remainder filled in from reference TRBV7-9 and TRBJ2-7): DTGVSQNPRHKITKRGQNVTFRCDPISEHNRLYWYRQTLGQGPEFLTYFQNEAQLEKSRLLSDRFSAERPKGSFSTLEIQRTEQGDSAMYLCASSSSPSPSGRSKYEQYFGPGTRLTVT.